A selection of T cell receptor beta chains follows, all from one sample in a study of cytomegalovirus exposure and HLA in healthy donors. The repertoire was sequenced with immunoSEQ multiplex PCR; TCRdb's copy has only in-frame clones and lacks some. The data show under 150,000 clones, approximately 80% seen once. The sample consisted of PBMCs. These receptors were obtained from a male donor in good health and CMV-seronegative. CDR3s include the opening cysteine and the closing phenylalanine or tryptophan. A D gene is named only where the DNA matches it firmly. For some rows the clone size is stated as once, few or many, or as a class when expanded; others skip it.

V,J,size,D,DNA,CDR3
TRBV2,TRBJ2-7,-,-,TGTGCCAGCAGGATTCAGGGCTCCTACGAGCAGTACTTC,CASRIQGSYEQYF
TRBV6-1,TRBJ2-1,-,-,TGTGCCAGCATCTACGGGTCCTACAATGAGCAGTTCTTC,CASIYGSYNEQFF
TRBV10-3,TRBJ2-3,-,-,TGTGCCATCAGTGAGTCGTTGTCGGGAGCCTCCCAGGATACGCAGTATTTT,CAISESLSGASQDTQYF
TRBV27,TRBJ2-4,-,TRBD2,TGTGCCAGCAGTTTAGGACTAGCGTTAGCCAAAAACATTCAGTACTTC,CASSLGLALAKNIQYF
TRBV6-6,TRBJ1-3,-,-,TGTGCCAGCAGTATTTCAGACTCAGGAAACACCATATATTTT,CASSISDSGNTIYF
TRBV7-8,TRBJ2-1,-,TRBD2,TGTGCCAGCAGCTTAGGGACTAGCGGGGGCAATGAGCAGTTCTTC,CASSLGTSGGNEQFF
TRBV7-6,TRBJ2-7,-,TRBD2,TGTGCCAGCAGCTTTAGCGGGAACGAGCAGTACTTC,CASSFSGNEQYF
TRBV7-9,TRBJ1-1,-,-,TGTGCCAGCAGCTTAGTAATGAACACTGAAGCTTTCTTT,CASSLVMNTEAFF
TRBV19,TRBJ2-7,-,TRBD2,TGTGCCAGTAGTCCCGGACTAGCGGGGTACGAGCAGTACTTC,CASSPGLAGYEQYF
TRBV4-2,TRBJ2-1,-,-,TGTGCCAGCAGCCGGGGGCTAGGAAGGGATGAGCAGTTCTTC,CASSRGLGRDEQFF
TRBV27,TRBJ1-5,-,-,TGTGCCAGCAGTTTATTAGGAACGGGGCAGCCCCAGCATTTT,CASSLLGTGQPQHF
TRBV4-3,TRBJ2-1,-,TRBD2,TGCGCCAGCAGCCGGCTAGCGGAGGGGACCTACAATGAGCAGTTCTTC,CASSRLAEGTYNEQFF
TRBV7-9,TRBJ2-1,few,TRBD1,TGTGCCAGCAGCGTAACTGGGACAGACGGTGAGCAGTTCTTC,CASSVTGTDGEQFF
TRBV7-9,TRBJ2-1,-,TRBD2,TGTGCCAGCAGCCCCCCTAGCGGGAGGAATAAGGACAATGAGCAGTTCTTC,CASSPPSGRNKDNEQFF
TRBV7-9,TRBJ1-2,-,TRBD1,TGCGGGTCCTCAGGGGGCGTCGCCTATGGCTACACCTTC,CGSSGGVAYGYTF
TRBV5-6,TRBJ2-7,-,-,TGTGCCAGCAGCGTCCGGGGGTACGAGCAGTACTTC,CASSVRGYEQYF
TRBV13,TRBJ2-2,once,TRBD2,TGTGCCAGCAGCCTAGCGGGAGGTACTCAGGGCGGGGAGCTGTTTTTT,CASSLAGGTQGGELFF
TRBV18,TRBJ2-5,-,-,TGTGCCAGCTCACCCACCGGGGTTGGTGAGACCCAGTACTTC,CASSPTGVGETQYF
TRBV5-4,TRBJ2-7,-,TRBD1,TGTGCCAGCAGCCAGGAAGGGGGCTTTTCCTACGAGCAGTACTTC,CASSQEGGFSYEQYF
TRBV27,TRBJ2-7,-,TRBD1,TGTGCCAGCCGACAGGGAGCTACCGCCGAGCAGTACTTC,CASRQGATAEQYF
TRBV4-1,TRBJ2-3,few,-,TGCGCCAGCAGCCACCCGGGGAGGCCAGATACGCAGTATTTT,CASSHPGRPDTQYF
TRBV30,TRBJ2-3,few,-,TGTGCCTGGAGCTTAGAGGTAGATACGCAGTATTTT,CAWSLEVDTQYF
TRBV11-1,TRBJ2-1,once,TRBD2,TGTGCCAGCAGCTTATTTCGGCGGGAGAATGGAGAGCAGTTCTTC,CASSLFRRENGEQFF
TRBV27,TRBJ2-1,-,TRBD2,TGTGCCAGCAGTGGTAGACTAGCGGGTTTTAATGAGCAGTTCTTC,CASSGRLAGFNEQFF
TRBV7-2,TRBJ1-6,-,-,TGTGCCAGCAGCTTATTGAGTTCACCCCTCCACTTT,CASSLLSSPLHF
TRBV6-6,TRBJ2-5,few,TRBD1,TGTGCCAGCAGTCACCAGACAGGGCCCTCCCAAGAGACCCAGTACTTC,CASSHQTGPSQETQYF
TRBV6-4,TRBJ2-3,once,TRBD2,TGTGCCAGCAGACCGACTAGCGGTACAGATACGCAGTATTTT,CASRPTSGTDTQYF
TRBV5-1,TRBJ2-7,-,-,TGCGCCAGCAACGACAGCCCCTACGAGCAGTACTTC,CASNDSPYEQYF
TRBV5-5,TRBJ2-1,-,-,TGTGCCAGCAGCTTGGCCGAGGGAAGGCGCAACAATGAGCAGTTCTTC,CASSLAEGRRNNEQFF
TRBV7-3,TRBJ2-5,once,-,TGTGCCAGCAGCTGGGGGAGCGGGCTTCAAGAGACCCAGTACTTC,CASSWGSGLQETQYF
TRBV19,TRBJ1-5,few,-,TGTGCCAGTACGGCGGAGGAGGGCAATCAGCCCCAGCATTTT,CASTAEEGNQPQHF
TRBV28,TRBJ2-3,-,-,TGTGCCAGCAGTTCATGGACAGGCACAGATACGCAGTATTTT,CASSSWTGTDTQYF
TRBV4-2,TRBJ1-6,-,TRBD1,TGTGCCAGCAGCCAAGATACAGGGGGCGATTCACCCCTCCACTTT,CASSQDTGGDSPLHF
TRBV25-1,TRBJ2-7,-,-,TGTGCCAGCAGTGAATCCTCCGTAAGACACATCTACGAGCAGTACTTC,CASSESSVRHIYEQYF
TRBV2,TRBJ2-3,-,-,TGTGCCAGCAGTGGGACAGCCGAGAGAAATACGCAGTATTTT,CASSGTAERNTQYF
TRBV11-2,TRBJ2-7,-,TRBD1,TGTGCCAGCAGCTCGGGACAGGGGTCCTCCTACGAGCAGTACTTC,CASSSGQGSSYEQYF
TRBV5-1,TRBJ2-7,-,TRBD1,TGCGCCAGCAGCTCGGCCGGACAGGGCTTCGACGAGCAGTACTTC,CASSSAGQGFDEQYF
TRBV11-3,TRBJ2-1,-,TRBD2,TGTGCCAGCAGCAACCGACTAGCGGGGGGCAATGAGCAGTTCTTC,CASSNRLAGGNEQFF
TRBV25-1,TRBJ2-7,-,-,TGTGCCAGCAGTGAATCTAGAACCTACGAGCAGTACTTC,CASSESRTYEQYF
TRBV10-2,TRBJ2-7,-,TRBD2,TGCGCCAGCACGAGCCCAACTAGCGCACACTACGAGCAGTACTTC,CASTSPTSAHYEQYF
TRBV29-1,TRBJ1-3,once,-,TGCAGCGTTGGGGGGGGCGGTACTGGAAACACCATATATTTT,CSVGGGGTGNTIYF
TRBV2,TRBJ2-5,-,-,TGTGCCAGCAGTCCCACAGGGACCGTGCAAGAGACCCAGTACTTC,CASSPTGTVQETQYF
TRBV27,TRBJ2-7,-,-,TGTGCCAGCAGTTTTACATCTTCCTACGAGCAGTACTTC,CASSFTSSYEQYF
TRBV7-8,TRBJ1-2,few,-,TGTGCCAGCAGCTTAGCGAGGGTAGGGAACTATGGCTACACCTTC,CASSLARVGNYGYTF
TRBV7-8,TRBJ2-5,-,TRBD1,TGTGCCAGCAGCTTAGCAGGAGGGGGGACAGGGATAGAGACCCAGTACTTC,CASSLAGGGTGIETQYF
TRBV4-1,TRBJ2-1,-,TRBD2,TGCGCCGGCGCTCGACTAGCGGGAGGGGTCAATGAGCAGTTCTTC,CAGARLAGGVNEQFF
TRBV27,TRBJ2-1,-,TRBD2,TGTGCCAGCACCTGGTGGCCCCAGGGAGGGGCACACGATGAGCAGTTCTTC,CASTWWPQGGAHDEQFF
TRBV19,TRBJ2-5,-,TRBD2,TGTGCCAGTAGTATCGATAGCGGGAAGGGGACCCAGTACTTC,CASSIDSGKGTQYF
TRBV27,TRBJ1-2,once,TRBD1,TGTGCCAGCAGTTCGACAGGGGCCCTTTTGACCTTC,CASSSTGALLTF
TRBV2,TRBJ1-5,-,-,TGTGCCAGCACCCGTAAGGAGGCAGCAAATCAGCCCCAGCATTTT,CASTRKEAANQPQHF